This TCR beta chain emerged from a study of T cells in Graves' hyperthyroidism and ophthalmopathy. Study findings and constraints: Among clonotypes expanded in thyroid above 0.001, most were also found in blood.

Patients showing uncontrolled infection, other autoimmune disease, pregnancy or lactation were ineligible. Any symptoms of ophthalmopathy came after the first hyperthyroidism diagnosis, from which the blood sample dates. This clonotype was found a few times. The antigen remains undetermined. Germline CDR1 and CDR2: GTSNPN and SVGIG (reference sequence). The CDR3 loop spans 14 amino acids. V was shortened by 0 bases and J by 7 bases, with 12 bases between the two germline ends. RNA transcripts served as the template for amplifying TCR beta CDR3 regions. TCR CDR3 regions were first amplified by RT-PCR with HTBI primers. TCRdb called the multiplex PCR reads again in MiXCR, with one record for every CDR3 protein. Altogether a few hundred thousand distinct CDR3 sequences are present, 13% to 15% being singletons, with the ten largest covering around 30%.

The TCR was taken from a woman between 50 and 59 years old with Graves' hyperthyroidism that later progressed to Graves' ophthalmopathy. Sequencing was performed on blood. The chain combines TRBV30 with TRBJ2-2, with D uncertain. This CDR3 is CAWSVSFWGGELFF. CDR3 bases: TGTGCCTGGAGTGTCAGTTTTTGGGGCGGGGAGCTGTTTTTT.